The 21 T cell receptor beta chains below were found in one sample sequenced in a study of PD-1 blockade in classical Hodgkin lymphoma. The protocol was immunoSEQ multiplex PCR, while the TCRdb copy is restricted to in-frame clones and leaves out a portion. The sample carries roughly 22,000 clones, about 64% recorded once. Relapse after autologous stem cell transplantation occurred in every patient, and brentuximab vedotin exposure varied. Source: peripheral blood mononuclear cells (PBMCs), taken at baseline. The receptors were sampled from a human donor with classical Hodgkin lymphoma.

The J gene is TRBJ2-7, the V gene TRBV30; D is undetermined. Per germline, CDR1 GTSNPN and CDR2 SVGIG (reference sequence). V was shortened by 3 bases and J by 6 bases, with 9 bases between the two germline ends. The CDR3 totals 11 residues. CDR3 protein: CAWSDTAEQYF. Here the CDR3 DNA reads TGTGCCTGGAGCGACACGGCCGAGCAGTACTTC.

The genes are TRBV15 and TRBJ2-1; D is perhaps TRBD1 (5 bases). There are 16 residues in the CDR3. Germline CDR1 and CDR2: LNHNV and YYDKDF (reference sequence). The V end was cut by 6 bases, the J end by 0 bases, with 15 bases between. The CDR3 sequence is CATSVSTGRSYNEQFF. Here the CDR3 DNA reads TGTGCCACCAGTGTCTCCACAGGTCGCTCCTACAATGAGCAGTTCTTC.

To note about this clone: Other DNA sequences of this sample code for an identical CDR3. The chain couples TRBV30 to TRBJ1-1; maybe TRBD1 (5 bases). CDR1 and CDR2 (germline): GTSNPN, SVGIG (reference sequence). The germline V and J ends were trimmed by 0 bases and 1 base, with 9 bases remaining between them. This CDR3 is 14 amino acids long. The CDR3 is CAWSVGVGNTEAFF. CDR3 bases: TGTGCCTGGAGTGTAGGGGTGGGGAACACTGAAGCTTTCTTT.

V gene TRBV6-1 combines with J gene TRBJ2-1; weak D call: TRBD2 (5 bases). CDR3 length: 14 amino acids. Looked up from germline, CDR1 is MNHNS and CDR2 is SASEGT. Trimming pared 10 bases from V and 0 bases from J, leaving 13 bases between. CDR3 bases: TGTGCCATCGTAAAAGGGAGCTCCTACAATGAGCAGTTCTTC. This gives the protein CAIVKGSSYNEQFF.

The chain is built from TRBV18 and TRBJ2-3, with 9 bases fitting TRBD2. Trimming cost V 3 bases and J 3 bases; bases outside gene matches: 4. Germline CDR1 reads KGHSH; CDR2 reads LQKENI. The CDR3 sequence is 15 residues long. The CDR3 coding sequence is TGTGCCAGCTCACCGGGGGGACTAGCAACAGATACGCAGTATTTT. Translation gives CASSPGGLATDTQYF.

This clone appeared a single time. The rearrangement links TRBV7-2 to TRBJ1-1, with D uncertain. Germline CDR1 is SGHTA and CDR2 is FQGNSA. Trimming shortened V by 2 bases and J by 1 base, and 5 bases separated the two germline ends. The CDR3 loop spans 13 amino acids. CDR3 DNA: TGTGCCAGCAGCTTAAGACGGAACACTGAAGCTTTCTTT. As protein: CASSLRRNTEAFF.

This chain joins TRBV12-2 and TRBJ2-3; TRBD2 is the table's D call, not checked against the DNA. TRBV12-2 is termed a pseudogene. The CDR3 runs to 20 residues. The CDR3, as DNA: TGTGCAAGTCGCTTAGCGGTACACAAACAAGCGGGAGCCGCCACAGATACGCAGTATTTT. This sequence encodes CASRLAVHKQAGAATDTQYF.

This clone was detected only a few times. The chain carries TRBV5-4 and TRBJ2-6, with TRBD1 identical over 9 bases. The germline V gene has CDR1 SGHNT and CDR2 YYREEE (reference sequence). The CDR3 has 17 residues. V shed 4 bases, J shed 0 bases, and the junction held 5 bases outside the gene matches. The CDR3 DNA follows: TGTGCCAGCAGCATCCTACAGGGGGCCTCTGGGGCCAACGTCCTGACTTTC. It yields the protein CASSILQGASGANVLTF.

The CDR3 nucleotides read TGTGCCAGCAGCTTAACTAGCGGGGGGCAGACAGATACGCAGTATTTT. Translation: CASSLTSGGQTDTQYF. V and J are TRBV7-2 and TRBJ2-3, with 12 bases identical to TRBD2. CDR3 length: 16 amino acids. Unmatched junction bases numbered 3, after V lost 2 bases and J lost 3 bases. The germline V gene encodes CDR1 SGHTA and CDR2 FQGNSA.

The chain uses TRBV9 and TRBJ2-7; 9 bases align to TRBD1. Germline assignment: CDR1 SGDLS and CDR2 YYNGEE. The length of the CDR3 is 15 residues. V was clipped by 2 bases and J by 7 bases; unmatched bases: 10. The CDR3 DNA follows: TGTGCCAGCAGCGTGGCCGGACAGGGGATAGGGGAGCAGTACTTC. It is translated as CASSVAGQGIGEQYF.

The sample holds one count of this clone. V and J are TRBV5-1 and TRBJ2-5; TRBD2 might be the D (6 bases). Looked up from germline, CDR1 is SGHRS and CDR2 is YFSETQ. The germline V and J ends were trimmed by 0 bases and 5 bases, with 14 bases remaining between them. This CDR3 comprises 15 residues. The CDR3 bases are TGCGCCAGCAGCTTGGGGCGCTCGGCGGGGGAGACCCAGTACTTC. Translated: CASSLGRSAGETQYF. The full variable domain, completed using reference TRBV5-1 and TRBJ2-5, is KAGVTQTPRYLIKTRGQQVTLSCSPISGHRSVSWYQQTPGQGLQFLFEYFSETQRNKGNFPGRFSGRQFSNSRSEMNVSTLELGDSALYLCASSLGRSAGETQYFGPGTRLLVL.

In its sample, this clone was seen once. The chain's CDR3 is CASSIDFDRDSPLHF. CDR3 nucleotide sequence: TGTGCCAGTAGTATAGATTTCGACAGGGATTCACCCCTCCACTTT. The chain carries TRBV19 and TRBJ1-6; 7 bases are a match to TRBD1. V shed 0 bases, J shed 8 bases, and the junction held 4 bases outside the gene matches. This CDR3 region has 15 residues. In germline, CDR1 is LNHDA, CDR2 SQIVND (reference sequence).

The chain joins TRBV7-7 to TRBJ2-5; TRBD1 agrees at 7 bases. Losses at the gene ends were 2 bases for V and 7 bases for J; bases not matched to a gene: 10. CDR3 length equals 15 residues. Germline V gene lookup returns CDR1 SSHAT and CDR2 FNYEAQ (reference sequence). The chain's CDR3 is CASSLIDGAGGTQYF. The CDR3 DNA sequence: TGTGCCAGCAGCTTAATTGACGGGGCAGGGGGGACCCAGTACTTC.

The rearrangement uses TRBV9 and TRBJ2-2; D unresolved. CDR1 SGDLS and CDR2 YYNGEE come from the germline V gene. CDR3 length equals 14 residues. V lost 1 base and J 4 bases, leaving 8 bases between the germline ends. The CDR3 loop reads CASSVQTTTGELFF. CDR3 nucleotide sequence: TGTGCCAGCAGCGTACAGACCACCACCGGGGAGCTGTTTTTT. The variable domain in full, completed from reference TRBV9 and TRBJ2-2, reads DSGVTQTPKHLITATGQRVTLRCSPRSGDLSVYWYQQSLDQGLQFLIQYYNGEERAKGNILERFSAQQFPDLHSELNLSSLELGDSALYFCASSVQTTTGELFFGEGSRLTVL.

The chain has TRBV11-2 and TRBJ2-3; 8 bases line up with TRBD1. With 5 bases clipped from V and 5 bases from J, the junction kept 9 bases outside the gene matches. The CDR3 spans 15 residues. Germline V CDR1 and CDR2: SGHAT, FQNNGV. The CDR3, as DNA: TGTGCCAGCAGCCGGACAGGGTATTTAGAAGATACGCAGTATTTT. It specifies CASSRTGYLEDTQYF.

The CDR3 DNA follows: TGTGCCAGCAAGGCGGGTCGACACGAGCAGTACTTC. The encoded protein is CASKAGRHEQYF. V and J are TRBV6-5 and TRBJ2-7; a weak D match, TRBD2 (5 bases). The CDR3 loop spans 12 amino acids. V was cut by 7 bases and J by 5 bases, with 12 bases left in between. Germline V gives CDR1 MNHEY, CDR2 SVGAGI.

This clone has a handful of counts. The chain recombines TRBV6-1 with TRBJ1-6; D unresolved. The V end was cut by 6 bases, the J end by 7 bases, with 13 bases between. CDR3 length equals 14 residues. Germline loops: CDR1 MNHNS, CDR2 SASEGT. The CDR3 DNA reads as TGTGCCAGCAGCGCCTTAGGGTCCAATTCACCCCTCCACTTT. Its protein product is CASSALGSNSPLHF.

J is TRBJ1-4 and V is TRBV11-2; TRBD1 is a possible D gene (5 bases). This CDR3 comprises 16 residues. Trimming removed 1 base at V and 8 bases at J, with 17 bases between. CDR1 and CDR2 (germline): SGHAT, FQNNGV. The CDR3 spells CASSLGRRREGEKLFF. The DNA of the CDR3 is TGTGCCAGCAGCTTAGGAAGGCGCAGGGAAGGAGAAAAACTGTTTTTT. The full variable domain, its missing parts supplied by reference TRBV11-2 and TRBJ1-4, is EAGVAQSPRYKIIEKRQSVAFWCNPISGHATLYWYQQILGQGPKLLIQFQNNGVVDDSQLPKDRFSAERLKGVDSTLKIQPAKLEDSAVYLCASSLGRRREGEKLFFGSGTQLSVL.

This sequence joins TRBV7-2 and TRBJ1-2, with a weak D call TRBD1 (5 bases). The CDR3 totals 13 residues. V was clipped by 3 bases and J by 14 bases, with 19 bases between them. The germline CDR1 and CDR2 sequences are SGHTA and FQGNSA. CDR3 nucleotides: TGTGCCAGCAGCTTGGAGGGACGGATCCTCGGGACCTTC. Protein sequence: CASSLEGRILGTF.

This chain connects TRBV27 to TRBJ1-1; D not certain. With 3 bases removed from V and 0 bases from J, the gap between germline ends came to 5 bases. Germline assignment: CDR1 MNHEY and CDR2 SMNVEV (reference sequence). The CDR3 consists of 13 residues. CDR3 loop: CASSFGLNTEAFF. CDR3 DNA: TGTGCCAGCAGTTTTGGTCTGAACACTGAAGCTTTCTTT.

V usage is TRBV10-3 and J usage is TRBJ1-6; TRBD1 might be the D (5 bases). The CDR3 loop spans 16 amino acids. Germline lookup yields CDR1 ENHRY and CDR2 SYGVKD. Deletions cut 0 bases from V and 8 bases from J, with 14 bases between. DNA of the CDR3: TGTGCCATCAGTGAGTCGGTCGGGGGAGGGGATTCACCCCTCCACTTT. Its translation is CAISESVGGGDSPLHF.